The T cell receptor beta chain under discussion was sequenced for a study of shared clonotypes between healthy human individuals. From germline, CDR1 is LGHNA and CDR2 YNFKEQ. V dropped 1 base and J dropped 0 bases, with 19 bases sitting between them. The CDR3 runs 19 residues. Here immunoSEQ multiplex PCR was the method, and the copy in TCRdb shows in-frame clones only, minus some. Of about 1.1 million clones in the sample, about 84% are singletons; the top ten hold 0.6% to 0.75%. The chain joins TRBV4-2 to TRBJ1-5; the D gene is possibly TRBD1 (5 bases). The sequenced sample consisted of memory CD4+ T cells from PBMCs. Sample subset: CD45RA-negative fraction. The sequence was obtained from a man younger than 30 in good health. Some clones in this sample may be carry-over from other donors' samples. CDR3 region: CASSQAGVGLHYSNQPQHF. DNA of the CDR3: TGTGCCAGCAGCCAAGCGGGGGTGGGCCTTCACTATAGCAATCAGCCCCAGCATTTT.